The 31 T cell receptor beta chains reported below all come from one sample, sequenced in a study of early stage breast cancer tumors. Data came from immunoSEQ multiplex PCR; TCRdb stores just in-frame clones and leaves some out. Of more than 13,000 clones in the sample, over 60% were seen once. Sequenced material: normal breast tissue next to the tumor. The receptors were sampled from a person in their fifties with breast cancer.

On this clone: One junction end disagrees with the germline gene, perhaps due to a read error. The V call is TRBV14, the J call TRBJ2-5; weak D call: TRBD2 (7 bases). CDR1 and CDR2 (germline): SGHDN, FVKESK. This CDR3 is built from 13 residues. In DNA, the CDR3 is TGTGCCAGCAGCCAAGATGGGCGGGGGCACCCACACTTC. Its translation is CASSQDGRGHPHF.

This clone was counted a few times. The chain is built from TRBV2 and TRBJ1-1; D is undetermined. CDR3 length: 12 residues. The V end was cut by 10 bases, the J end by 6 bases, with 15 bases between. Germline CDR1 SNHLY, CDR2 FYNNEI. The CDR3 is CATHEGRAEAFF. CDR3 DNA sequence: TGTGCCACTCACGAGGGAAGGGCTGAAGCTTTCTTT. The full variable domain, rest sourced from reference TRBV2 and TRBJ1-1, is EPEVTQTPSHQVTQMGQEVILRCVPISNHLYFYWYRQILGQKVEFLVSFYNNEISEKSEIFDDQFSVERPDGSNFTLKIRSTKLEDSAMYFCATHEGRAEAFFGQGTRLTVV.

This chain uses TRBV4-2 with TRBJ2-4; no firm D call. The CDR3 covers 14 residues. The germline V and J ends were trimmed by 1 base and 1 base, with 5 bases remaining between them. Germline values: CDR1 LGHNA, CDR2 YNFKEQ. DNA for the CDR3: TGTGCCAGCAGCCAAGGAAGGGCCAAAAACATTCAGTACTTC. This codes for CASSQGRAKNIQYF.

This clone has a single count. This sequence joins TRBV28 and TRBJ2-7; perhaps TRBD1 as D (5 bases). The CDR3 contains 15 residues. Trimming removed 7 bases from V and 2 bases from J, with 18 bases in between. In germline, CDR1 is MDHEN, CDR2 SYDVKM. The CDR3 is CASNAPGRVPYEQYF. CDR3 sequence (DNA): TGTGCCAGCAACGCTCCTGGCAGGGTCCCCTACGAGCAGTACTTC.

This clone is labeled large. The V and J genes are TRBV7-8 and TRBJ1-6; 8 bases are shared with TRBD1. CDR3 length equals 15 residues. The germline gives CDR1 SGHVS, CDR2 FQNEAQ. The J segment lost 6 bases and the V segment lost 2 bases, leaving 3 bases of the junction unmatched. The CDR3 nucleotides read TGTGCCAGCAGCTTACAGGGGGCCAGTAATTCACCCCTCCACTTT. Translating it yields CASSLQGASNSPLHF.

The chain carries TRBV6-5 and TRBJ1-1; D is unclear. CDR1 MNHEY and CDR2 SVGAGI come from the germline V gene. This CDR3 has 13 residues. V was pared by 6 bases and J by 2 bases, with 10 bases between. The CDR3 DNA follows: TGTGCCAGCAGCCTACAGTTAAACACTGAAGCTTTCTTT. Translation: CASSLQLNTEAFF.

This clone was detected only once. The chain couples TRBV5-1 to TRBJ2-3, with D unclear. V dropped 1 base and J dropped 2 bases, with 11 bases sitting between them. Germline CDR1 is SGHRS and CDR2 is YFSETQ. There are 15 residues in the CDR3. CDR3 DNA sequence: TGCGCCAGCAGCTTGAAGGGTGATTACACAGATACGCAGTATTTT. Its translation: CASSLKGDYTDTQYF.

This chain's CDR3 is CASSLAETQYF. CDR3 coding DNA: TGCGCCAGCAGCTTGGCAGAGACCCAGTACTTC. The chain links TRBV5-1 to TRBJ2-5; D not resolved. This CDR3 comprises 11 residues. Germline CDR1 reads SGHRS; CDR2 reads YFSETQ. With 0 bases removed from V and 4 bases from J, the gap between germline ends came to 1 base. The variable domain in full, with the rest retrieved from reference TRBV5-1 and TRBJ2-5, is KAGVTQTPRYLIKTRGQQVTLSCSPISGHRSVSWYQQTPGQGLQFLFEYFSETQRNKGNFPGRFSGRQFSNSRSEMNVSTLELGDSALYLCASSLAETQYFGPGTRLLVL.

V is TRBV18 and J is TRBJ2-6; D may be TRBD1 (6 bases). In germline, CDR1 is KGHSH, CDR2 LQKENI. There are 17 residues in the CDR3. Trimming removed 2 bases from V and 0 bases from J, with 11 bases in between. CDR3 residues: CASSPRTASSGANVLTF. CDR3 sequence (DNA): TGTGCCAGCTCACCAAGGACAGCGAGCTCTGGGGCCAACGTCCTGACTTTC.

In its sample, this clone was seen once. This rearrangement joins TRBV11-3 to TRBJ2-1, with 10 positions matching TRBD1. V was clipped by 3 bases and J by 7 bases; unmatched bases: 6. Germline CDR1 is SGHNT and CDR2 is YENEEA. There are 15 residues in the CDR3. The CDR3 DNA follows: TGTGCCAGCAGCTTGGGGACAGGGGAGGAGAATGAGCAGTTCTTC. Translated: CASSLGTGEENEQFF.

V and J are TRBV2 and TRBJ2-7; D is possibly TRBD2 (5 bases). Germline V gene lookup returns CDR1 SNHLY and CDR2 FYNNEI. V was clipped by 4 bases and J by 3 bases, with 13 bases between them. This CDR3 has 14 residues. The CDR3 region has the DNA TGTGCCAGCAGTGTGACGGACGGGGTCTACGAGCAGTACTTC. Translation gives CASSVTDGVYEQYF.

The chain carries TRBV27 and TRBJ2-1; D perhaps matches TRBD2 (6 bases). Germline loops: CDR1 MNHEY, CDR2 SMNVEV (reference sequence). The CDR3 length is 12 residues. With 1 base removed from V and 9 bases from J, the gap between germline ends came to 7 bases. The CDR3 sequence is CASSLLGGEQFF. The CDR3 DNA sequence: TGTGCCAGCAGTTTATTGGGGGGTGAGCAGTTCTTC.

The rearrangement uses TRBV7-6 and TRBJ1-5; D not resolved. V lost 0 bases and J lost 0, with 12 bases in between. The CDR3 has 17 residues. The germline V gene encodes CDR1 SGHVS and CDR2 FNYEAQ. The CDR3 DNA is TGTGCCAGCAGCTTAGCCAGGCAGGTTCATAGCAATCAGCCCCAGCATTTT. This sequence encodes CASSLARQVHSNQPQHF.

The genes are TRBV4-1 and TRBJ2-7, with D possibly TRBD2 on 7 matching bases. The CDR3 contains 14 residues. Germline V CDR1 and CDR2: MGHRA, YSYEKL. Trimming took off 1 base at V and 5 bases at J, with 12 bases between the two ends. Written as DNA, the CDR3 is TGCGCCAGCAGCCAAGGGGACGGGGGGCACGAGCAGTACTTC. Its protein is CASSQGDGGHEQYF.

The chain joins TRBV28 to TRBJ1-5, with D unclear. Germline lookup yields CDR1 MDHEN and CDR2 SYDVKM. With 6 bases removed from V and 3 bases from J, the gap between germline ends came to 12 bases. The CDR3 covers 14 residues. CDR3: CASSSWVNNQPQHF. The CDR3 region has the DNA TGTGCCAGCAGCTCCTGGGTTAACAATCAGCCCCAGCATTTT.

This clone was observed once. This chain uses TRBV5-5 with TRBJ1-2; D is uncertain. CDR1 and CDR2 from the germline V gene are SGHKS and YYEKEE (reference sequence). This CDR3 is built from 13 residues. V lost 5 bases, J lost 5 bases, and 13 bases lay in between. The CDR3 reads CASSSGLTYGYTF. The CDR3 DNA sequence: TGTGCCAGCAGTTCCGGCCTGACATATGGCTACACCTTC. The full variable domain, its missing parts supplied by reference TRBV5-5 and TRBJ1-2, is DAGVTQSPTHLIKTRGQQVTLRCSPISGHKSVSWYQQVLGQGPQFIFQYYEKEERGRGNFPDRFSARQFPNYSSELNVNALLLGDSALYLCASSSGLTYGYTFGSGTRLTVV.

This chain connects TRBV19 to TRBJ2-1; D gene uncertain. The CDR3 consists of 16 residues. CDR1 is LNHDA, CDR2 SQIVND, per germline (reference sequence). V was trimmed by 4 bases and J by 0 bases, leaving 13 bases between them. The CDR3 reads CASSKTSGSSYNEQFF. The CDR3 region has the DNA TGTGCCAGTAGTAAAACCTCAGGAAGCTCCTACAATGAGCAGTTCTTC.

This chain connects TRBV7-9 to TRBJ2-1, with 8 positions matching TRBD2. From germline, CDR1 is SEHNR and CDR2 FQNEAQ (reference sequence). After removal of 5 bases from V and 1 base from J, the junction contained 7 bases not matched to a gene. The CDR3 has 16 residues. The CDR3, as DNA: TGTGCCAGCAGCCCGCCATCGGGGGGGTCCTACAATGAGCAGTTCTTC. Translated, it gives CASSPPSGGSYNEQFF.

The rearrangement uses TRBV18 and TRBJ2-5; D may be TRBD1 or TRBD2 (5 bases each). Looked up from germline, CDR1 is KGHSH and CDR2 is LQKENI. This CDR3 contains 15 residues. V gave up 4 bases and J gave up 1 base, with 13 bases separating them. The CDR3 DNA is TGTGCCAGCTCACTCATGGCTGGGGGCCAAGAGACCCAGTACTTC. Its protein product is CASSLMAGGQETQYF.

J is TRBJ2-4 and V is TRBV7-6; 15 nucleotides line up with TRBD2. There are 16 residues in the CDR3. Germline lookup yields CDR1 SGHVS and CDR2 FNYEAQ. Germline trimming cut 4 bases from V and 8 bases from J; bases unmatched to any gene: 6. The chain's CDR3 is CASSWTSGGAGDIQYF. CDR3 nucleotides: TGTGCCAGCAGCTGGACTAGCGGGGGGGCCGGAGACATTCAGTACTTC.

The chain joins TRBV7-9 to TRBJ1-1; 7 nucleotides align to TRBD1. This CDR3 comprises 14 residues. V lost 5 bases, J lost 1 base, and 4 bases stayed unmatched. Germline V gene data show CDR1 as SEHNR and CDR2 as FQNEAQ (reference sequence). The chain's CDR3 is CASSPGQKNTEAFF. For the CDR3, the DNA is TGTGCCAGCAGCCCGGGACAGAAGAACACTGAAGCTTTCTTT.

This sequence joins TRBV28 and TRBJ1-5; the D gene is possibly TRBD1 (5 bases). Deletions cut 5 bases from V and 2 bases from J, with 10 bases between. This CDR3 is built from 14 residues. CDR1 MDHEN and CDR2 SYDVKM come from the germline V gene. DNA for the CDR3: TGTGCCAGCAGTCCACAGGTCGGCAATCAGCCCCAGCATTTT. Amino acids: CASSPQVGNQPQHF.

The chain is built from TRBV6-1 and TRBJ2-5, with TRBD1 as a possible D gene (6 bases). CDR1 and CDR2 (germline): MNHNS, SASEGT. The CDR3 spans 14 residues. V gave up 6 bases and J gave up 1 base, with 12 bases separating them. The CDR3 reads CASRGGQIQETQYF. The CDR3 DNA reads TGTGCCAGCAGGGGCGGACAGATCCAAGAGACCCAGTACTTC.

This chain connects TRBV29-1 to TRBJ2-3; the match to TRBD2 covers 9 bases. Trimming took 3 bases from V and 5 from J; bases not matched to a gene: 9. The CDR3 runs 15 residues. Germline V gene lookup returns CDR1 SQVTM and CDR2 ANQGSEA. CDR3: CSVDRVAGDIDTQYF. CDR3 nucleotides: TGCAGCGTTGATCGGGTAGCGGGAGATATAGATACGCAGTATTTT.

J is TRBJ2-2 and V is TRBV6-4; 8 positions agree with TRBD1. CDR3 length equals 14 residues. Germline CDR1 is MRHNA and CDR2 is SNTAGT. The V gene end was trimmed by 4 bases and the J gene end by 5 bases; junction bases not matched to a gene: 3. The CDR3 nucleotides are TGTGCCAGCAGTGCTTACAGGGGGACCGGGGAGCTGTTTTTT. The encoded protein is CASSAYRGTGELFF.

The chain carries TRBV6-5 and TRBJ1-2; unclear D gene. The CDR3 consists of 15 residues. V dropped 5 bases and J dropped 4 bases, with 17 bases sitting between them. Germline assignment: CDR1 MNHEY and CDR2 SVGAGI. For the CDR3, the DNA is TGTGCCAGCAGTCAAGGCTCCGGAGGAGTCTATGGCTACACCTTC. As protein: CASSQGSGGVYGYTF.

CDR3 residues: CASSLAPNYGYTF. The CDR3 DNA sequence: TGTGCCAGCAGCTTAGCCCCTAACTATGGCTACACCTTC. V usage is TRBV13 and J usage is TRBJ1-2; no definite D call. Per germline, CDR1 PRHDT and CDR2 FYEKMQ (reference sequence). Trimming removed 1 base at V and 0 bases at J, with 3 bases between. The CDR3 runs 13 residues. Complete variable domain (other parts from reference TRBV13 and TRBJ1-2): AAGVIQSPRHLIKEKRETATLKCYPIPRHDTVYWYQQGPGQDPQFLISFYEKMQSDKGSIPDRFSAQQFSDYHSELNMSSLELGDSALYFCASSLAPNYGYTFGSGTRLTVV.

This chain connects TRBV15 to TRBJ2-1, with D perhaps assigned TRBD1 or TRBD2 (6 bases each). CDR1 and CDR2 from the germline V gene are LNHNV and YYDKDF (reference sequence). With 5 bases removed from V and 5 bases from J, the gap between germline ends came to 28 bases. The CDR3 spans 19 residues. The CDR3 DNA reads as TGTGCCACCAGCTCCACCGAGGGGGGAGTGGGGCTTACGGACAATGAGCAGTTCTTC. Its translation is CATSSTEGGVGLTDNEQFF.

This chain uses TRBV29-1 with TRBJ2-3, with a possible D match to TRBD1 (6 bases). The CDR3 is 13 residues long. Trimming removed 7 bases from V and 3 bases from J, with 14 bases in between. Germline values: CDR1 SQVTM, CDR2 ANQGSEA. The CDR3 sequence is CSALRQVTDTQYF. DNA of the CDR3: TGCAGCGCTCTAAGACAGGTAACAGATACGCAGTATTTT.

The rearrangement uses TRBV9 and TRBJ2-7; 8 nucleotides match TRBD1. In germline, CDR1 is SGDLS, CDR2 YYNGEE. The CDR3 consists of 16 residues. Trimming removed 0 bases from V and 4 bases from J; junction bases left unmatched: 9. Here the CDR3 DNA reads TGTGCCAGCAGCGTAGCCCCGGGACAGGCTTCGTACGAGCAGTACTTC. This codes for CASSVAPGQASYEQYF.

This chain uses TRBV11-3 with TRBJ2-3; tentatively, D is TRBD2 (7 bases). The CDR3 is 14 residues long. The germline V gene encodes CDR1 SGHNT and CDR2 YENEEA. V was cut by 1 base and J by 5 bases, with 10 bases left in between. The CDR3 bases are TGTGCCAGCAGCTTAGGAGGGGGGGGAGATACGCAGTATTTT. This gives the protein CASSLGGGGDTQYF.